The 21 T cell receptor beta chains presented below share a single source sample, sequenced in a study of T cell repertoires in cytomegalovirus infection. Their target antigens are unknown. One entry per CDR3 protein, called by TCRdb with MiXCR from the reads. The sample has around 900,000 distinct CDR3 sequences, under 40% seen once. The sample in question was cultured CD8+ T cells from PBMCs, obtained from culture after CMV antigen stimulation. These receptors all stem from a human donor in good health (CMV status not recorded). Some clones in this sample may be carry-over from other donors' samples.

The gene calls are TRBV4-1 and TRBJ1-2; D call uncertain. The germline V and J ends were trimmed by 1 base and 4 bases, with 10 bases remaining between them. The CDR3 has 14 amino acids. Germline CDR1 MGHRA, CDR2 YSYEKL. The DNA of the CDR3 is TGCGCCAGCAGCCAAGGGGGATCGACCTATGGCTACACCTTC. It translates to CASSQGGSTYGYTF.

This clonotype was seen a handful of times. The chain carries TRBV27 and TRBJ2-3, with D possibly being TRBD2 (6 bases). The germline V gene encodes CDR1 MNHEY and CDR2 SMNVEV (reference sequence). The CDR3 has 14 amino acids. Between the trimmed V and J ends, which lost 5 bases and 7 bases, there was a span of 16 bases. Here the CDR3 DNA reads TGTGCCAGCAGTCCCGCCAAACGGGGGAATACGCAGTATTTT. Amino acid sequence: CASSPAKRGNTQYF.

The chain has TRBV27 and TRBJ2-5, with D possibly TRBD1 on 6 matching bases. Germline-derived CDR1 and CDR2 are MNHEY and SMNVEV (reference sequence). CDR3 length: 14 residues. Trimming cost V 4 bases and J 4 bases, with 13 bases left between them. The CDR3 coding sequence is TGTGCCAGCAGTTCCCGGGACATGGGAGAGACCCAGTACTTC. Amino acids: CASSSRDMGETQYF.

This clonotype came up a few times. The chain has TRBV25-1 and TRBJ1-2; D remains ambiguous. V dropped 4 bases and J dropped 3 bases, with 9 bases sitting between them. Per germline, CDR1 MGHDK and CDR2 SYGVNS. This CDR3 contains 13 residues. CDR3 in amino acids: CASSGVPHYGYTF. CDR3 bases: TGTGCCAGCAGTGGGGTCCCCCACTATGGCTACACCTTC.

The sample holds a few counts of this clonotype. The DNA for the CDR3 is TGTGCCAGCAGCCTACAGGGTTTTTGGGGCTACACCTTC. Residues: CASSLQGFWGYTF. V and J are TRBV5-6 and TRBJ1-2; D is possibly TRBD1 (6 bases). V lost 4 bases and J 8 bases, leaving 15 bases between the germline ends. The CDR3 is made up of 13 amino acids. Germline CDR1 reads SGHDT; CDR2 reads YYEEEE.

V gene TRBV13 combines with J gene TRBJ2-5; maybe TRBD1 (6 bases). The V gene lost 5 bases and the J gene lost 5 bases, with 24 bases spanning the gap. CDR1 and CDR2 (germline): PRHDT, FYEKMQ (reference sequence). The CDR3 has 17 amino acids. This chain's CDR3 is CASSARAEGDPSETQYF. The DNA of the CDR3 is TGTGCCAGCAGCGCACGCGCAGAGGGGGACCCTTCCGAGACCCAGTACTTC. Full variable domain (remainder filled in from reference TRBV13 and TRBJ2-5): AAGVIQSPRHLIKEKRETATLKCYPIPRHDTVYWYQQGPGQDPQFLISFYEKMQSDKGSIPDRFSAQQFSDYHSELNMSSLELGDSALYFCASSARAEGDPSETQYFGPGTRLLVL.

At least ten counts were recorded for this clonotype. The V gene is TRBV7-2, the J gene TRBJ1-1, with a possible D match to TRBD1 (5 bases). Deletions cut 4 bases from V and 0 bases from J, with 9 bases between. The CDR3 covers 14 residues. Germline V gene sequence: CDR1 SGHTA, CDR2 FQGNSA. CDR3 in amino acids: CASSSAGLNTEAFF. CDR3 in DNA: TGTGCCAGCAGCTCCGCGGGACTGAACACTGAAGCTTTCTTT.

Ten or more counts support this clonotype. The CDR3 sequence: CASSLIISGGFDEQFF. For the CDR3, the DNA is TGTGCCAGCAGCTTAATAATCAGCGGGGGGTTCGATGAGCAGTTCTTC. The chain recombines TRBV7-6 with TRBJ2-1; 9 bases match TRBD2. V was pared by 2 bases and J by 8 bases, with 10 bases of the junction left unmatched. Germline CDR1 SGHVS, CDR2 FNYEAQ. The CDR3 consists of 16 residues. The full variable domain, completed using reference TRBV7-6 and TRBJ2-1, is GAGVSQSPRYKVTKRGQDVALRCDPISGHVSLYWYRQALGQGPEFLTYFNYEAQQDKSGLPNDRFSAERPEGSISTLTIQRTEQRDSAMYRCASSLIISGGFDEQFFGPGTRLTVL.

The rearrangement uses TRBV7-6 and TRBJ1-5, with D unclear. V was clipped by 4 bases and J by 1 base, with 17 bases between them. Germline lookup yields CDR1 SGHVS and CDR2 FNYEAQ. This CDR3 is built from 17 residues. The CDR3 DNA reads as TGTGCCAGCAGCTCAACGGGATCCCTAAGCAGCAATCAGCCCCAGCATTTT. Translated: CASSSTGSLSSNQPQHF.

The CDR3 here is CASSQEVRGNEQFF. CDR3 nucleotide sequence: TGCGCCAGCAGCCAGGAGGTGAGGGGCAATGAGCAGTTCTTC. The chain couples TRBV4-1 to TRBJ2-1; D is tentatively TRBD1 or TRBD2 (5 bases each). V was cut by 3 bases and J by 6 bases, with 12 bases left in between. Germline CDR1 is MGHRA and CDR2 is YSYEKL. The CDR3 is made up of 14 amino acids.

J is TRBJ1-2 and V is TRBV12-3 or TRBV12-4; D is perhaps TRBD1 (5 bases). The ends were cut back, 3 bases at V and 8 bases at J, with 7 bases in the middle. The CDR3 has 11 amino acids. CDR3 protein: CASSFQGGYTF. The CDR3, as DNA: TGTGCCAGCAGTTTTCAGGGAGGCTACACCTTC.

To note about this clonotype: This could be a read error, since a much larger clone is one nucleotide away. This rearrangement joins TRBV7-8 to TRBJ1-5; TRBD1 is a possible D gene (5 bases). The V gene's germline CDR1 is SGHVS and CDR2 FQNEAQ. The CDR3 is made up of 15 amino acids. CDR3 nucleotides: TGTCCCAGCAGCCTCTTTGAGGGGAGCAATCAGCCCCAGCATTTT. It translates to CPSSLFEGSNQPQHF.

Ten or more counts support this clonotype. The chain joins TRBV12-3 or TRBV12-4 to TRBJ1-1; no clear D. This CDR3 has 14 residues. V lost 3 bases, J lost 2 bases, and 10 bases lay in between. The CDR3, as DNA: TGTGCCAGCAGTTTTACCGATATAAACACTGAAGCTTTCTTT. This translates into CASSFTDINTEAFF.

This clonotype was counted many times. The CDR3 DNA is TGTGCCAGCAGTGAGAGACAGTCATACCAAGAGACCCAGTACTTC. Encoded protein: CASSERQSYQETQYF. The chain carries TRBV6-1 and TRBJ2-5; a weak D match, TRBD1 (5 bases). Germline CDR1 is MNHNS and CDR2 is SASEGT. The CDR3 is 15 amino acids. Trimming pared 3 bases from V and 0 bases from J, leaving 11 bases between.

This clonotype was picked up many times. The chain links TRBV6-2 or TRBV6-3 to TRBJ2-1; maybe TRBD2 (6 bases). The CDR3 spans 14 residues. Trimming stripped 0 bases from V and 6 bases from J, with 9 bases between. The germline gives CDR1 MNHEY, CDR2 SVGEGT. The CDR3 DNA sequence: TGTGCCAGCAGTTACTCTGGAGGGGCCAATGAGCAGTTCTTC. Translating it yields CASSYSGGANEQFF.

This clonotype has only a few counts. The chain uses TRBV7-2 and TRBJ2-5; 11 bases fit TRBD2. The V segment lost 5 bases and the J segment 5 bases; nucleotides outside the gene matches: 7. Germline assignment: CDR1 SGHTA and CDR2 FQGNSA. The CDR3 has 15 residues. The chain's CDR3 is CASSPGLADLETQYF. CDR3 DNA: TGTGCCAGCAGCCCGGGACTAGCGGATCTGGAGACCCAGTACTTC.

The chain has TRBV12-3 or TRBV12-4 and TRBJ1-2, with TRBD1 matching over 9 bases. CDR3 length equals 16 residues. The ends lost 3 bases at V and 3 bases at J; junction bases unmatched: 8. CDR3 protein: CASSFSTWDRDYGYTF. The CDR3 DNA is TGTGCCAGCAGTTTCTCAACGTGGGACAGGGACTATGGCTACACCTTC.

The chain combines TRBV10-3 with TRBJ1-1, with D possibly matching TRBD1 (5 bases). Trimming shortened V by 6 bases and J by 1 base, and 12 bases separated the two germline ends. CDR1 ENHRY and CDR2 SYGVKD come from the germline V gene. This CDR3 comprises 14 residues. The CDR3: CAIRSSRENTEAFF. CDR3 in DNA: TGTGCCATCAGGTCCTCCAGGGAGAACACTGAAGCTTTCTTT.

The rearrangement uses TRBV3-1 and TRBJ1-5; 7 bases are shared with TRBD1. CDR3 length: 20 amino acids. The trim removed 0 bases at V and 0 bases at J, leaving 14 bases unmatched. Germline CDR1 and CDR2: LGHDT and YNNKEL (reference sequence). The CDR3 DNA reads as TGTGCCAGCAGCCAAGATTCTACAGGGGCCTCACGTAGTAGCAATCAGCCCCAGCATTTT. Protein product: CASSQDSTGASRSSNQPQHF.

The chain's CDR3 is CASSLGATGYQPQHF. The CDR3, as DNA: TGTGCCAGCAGCTTAGGGGCGACGGGATATCAGCCCCAGCATTTT. The genes are TRBV7-6 and TRBJ1-5; D gene unclear. Germline loops: CDR1 SGHVS, CDR2 FNYEAQ. The CDR3 contains 15 residues. V was clipped by 1 base and J by 5 bases, with 12 bases between them.

This rearrangement joins TRBV7-9 to TRBJ2-7, with 7 bases identical to TRBD1. CDR3 length: 15 amino acids. With V trimmed by 5 bases and J by 0 bases, 7 bases remained unmatched. Germline lookup yields CDR1 SEHNR and CDR2 FQNEAQ (reference sequence). The CDR3 coding sequence is TGTGCCAGCAGCCCCCGGACAGGAGGCTCCTACGAGCAGTACGTC. It yields the protein CASSPRTGGSYEQYV.